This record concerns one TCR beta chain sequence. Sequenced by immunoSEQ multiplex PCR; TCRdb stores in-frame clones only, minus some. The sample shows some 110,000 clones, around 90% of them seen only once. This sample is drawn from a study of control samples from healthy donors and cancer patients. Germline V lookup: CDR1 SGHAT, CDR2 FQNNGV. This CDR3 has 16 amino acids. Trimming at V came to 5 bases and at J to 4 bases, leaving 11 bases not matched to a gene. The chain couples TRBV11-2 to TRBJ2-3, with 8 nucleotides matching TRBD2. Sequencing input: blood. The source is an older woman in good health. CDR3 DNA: TGTGCCAGCAGCGTTCCGGGACTAGGGGCCGCAGATACGCAGTATTTT. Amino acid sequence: CASSVPGLGAADTQYF.